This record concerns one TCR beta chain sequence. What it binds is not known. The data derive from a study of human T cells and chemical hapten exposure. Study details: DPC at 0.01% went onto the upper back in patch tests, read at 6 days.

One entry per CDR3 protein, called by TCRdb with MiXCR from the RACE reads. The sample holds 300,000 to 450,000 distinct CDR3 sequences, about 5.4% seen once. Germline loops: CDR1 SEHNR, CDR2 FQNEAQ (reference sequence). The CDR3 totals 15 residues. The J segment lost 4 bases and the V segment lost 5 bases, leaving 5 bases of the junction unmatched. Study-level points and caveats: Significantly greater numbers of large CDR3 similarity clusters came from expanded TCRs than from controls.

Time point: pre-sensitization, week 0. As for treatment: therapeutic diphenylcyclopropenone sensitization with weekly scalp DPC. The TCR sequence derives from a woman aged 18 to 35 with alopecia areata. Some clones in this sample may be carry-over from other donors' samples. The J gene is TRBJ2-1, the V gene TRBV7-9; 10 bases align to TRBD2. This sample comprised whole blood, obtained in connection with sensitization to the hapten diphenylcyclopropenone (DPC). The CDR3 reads CASSARLAGYNEQFF. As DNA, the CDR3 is TGTGCCAGCAGCGCCCGACTAGCGGGTTACAATGAGCAGTTCTTC.